These T cell receptor beta chains were read from a single sample in a study of blood T cell repertoires in COVID-19. TCRdb keeps only in-frame clones here, not all; method: immunoSEQ multiplex PCR. The sample includes fewer than 350,000 clones, around 85% of them seen just once. The material sequenced was peripheral blood. These receptors were collected from a woman aged 25 to 45 with COVID-19, enrolled during active disease. CDR3s include the opening cysteine and the closing phenylalanine or tryptophan. D genes are given only for firm matches. For some rows the clone size is stated as once, few or many, or as a class when expanded; others skip it.

clone size	V gene	D gene	J gene	CDR3 DNA	CDR3 protein
-	TRBV2	-	TRBJ2-5	TGTGCCAGCAGTATTGCGGGTATACAAGAGACCCAGTACTTC	CASSIAGIQETQYF
-	TRBV5-1	-	TRBJ1-6	TGCGCCAGCAGCTTGTACAGTGATTCACCCCTCCACTTT	CASSLYSDSPLHF
once	TRBV11-2	-	TRBJ2-7	TGTGCCAGCAGCTTAGCGTTGGGCTCTTCCTACGAGCAGTACTTC	CASSLALGSSYEQYF
-	TRBV4-1	TRBD1	TRBJ1-4	TGCGCCAGCAGCCAAGGCCGACAGGGATTAAGAGAAAAACTGTTTTTT	CASSQGRQGLREKLFF
-	TRBV5-6	-	TRBJ1-2	TGTGCCAGCCGAGAGACGGGGAAACAGAACTATGGCTACACCTTC	CASRETGKQNYGYTF
-	TRBV7-2	-	TRBJ2-2	TGTGCCAGCAGCACTAGTCGCCTAAACACCGGGGAGCTGTTTTTT	CASSTSRLNTGELFF
-	TRBV9	TRBD1	TRBJ1-2	TGTGCCAGCAGCCACGGACAGGCCAACTATGGCTACACCTTC	CASSHGQANYGYTF
-	TRBV11-2	-	TRBJ1-2	TGTGCCAGCAGCTTAGATAGTACAGGCCTCTATGGCTACACCTTC	CASSLDSTGLYGYTF
few	TRBV6-5	-	TRBJ2-7	TGTGCCAGCAGTTACGGCAGGGCCACCTACGAGCAGTACTTC	CASSYGRATYEQYF
-	TRBV2	TRBD1	TRBJ1-4	TGTGCCAGCAGTGAAGGGACAGGGGTGGCAAAACTGTTTTTT	CASSEGTGVAKLFF
-	TRBV5-8	-	TRBJ1-5	TGTGCCAGCAGCGCCGGGATGAATCAGCCCCAGCATTTT	CASSAGMNQPQHF
-	TRBV9	-	TRBJ1-1	TGTGCCAGCAGCGATACCGACAGTCTAAACACTGAAGCTTTCTTT	CASSDTDSLNTEAFF
-	TRBV7-9	-	TRBJ2-4	TGTGCCAGCAGCTTAAGTCTGGGCTCCAAAAACATTCAGTACTTC	CASSLSLGSKNIQYF
-	TRBV11-2	-	TRBJ2-7	TGTGCCAGCGTGGCCGGACTACGCCCCTACGAGCAGTACTTC	CASVAGLRPYEQYF
-	TRBV2	-	TRBJ1-2	TGTGCCAGCACCCTATCGGGTGGCTACACCTTC	CASTLSGGYTF
few	TRBV19	-	TRBJ1-1	TGTGCCAGTAGTATTACTCAAACGAACACTGAAGCTTTCTTT	CASSITQTNTEAFF
-	TRBV27	TRBD1	TRBJ1-6	TGTGCCAGCAGAGCCGGGACAGGGGTGTCCTATAATTCACCCCTCCACTTT	CASRAGTGVSYNSPLHF
-	TRBV5-1	-	TRBJ2-5	TGCGCCAGCAGCTTGCTGGCAGGGGGGAGTAGCCTATCAGAGACCCAGTACTTC	CASSLLAGGSSLSETQYF
-	TRBV4-2	TRBD1	TRBJ2-5	TGTGCCAGCAGCCGACAGGGTGGTGTAGGGGAGACCCAGTACTTC	CASSRQGGVGETQYF
-	TRBV6-4	TRBD1	TRBJ2-1	TGTGCCAGCAGTGCTACGACAGGGGGCTACAATGAGCAGTTCTTC	CASSATTGGYNEQFF
-	TRBV5-4	-	TRBJ1-2	TGTGCCAGACGAGGGGGCTACACCTTC	CARRGGYTF
-	TRBV9	-	TRBJ2-7	TGTGCCAGCAGCGAGGGGGGGCACGAGCAGTACTTC	CASSEGGHEQYF
-	TRBV3-1/TRBV3-2	TRBD1	TRBJ1-2	TGTGCCAGCAGCCAGGGGACAGGGGCCCTCCGCACCTTC	CASSQGTGALRTF
-	TRBV7-9	-	TRBJ1-1	TGTGCCAGCAGCCCCCGGGGGAGCACTGAAGCTTTCTTT	CASSPRGSTEAFF
-	TRBV27	TRBD1	TRBJ2-4	TGTGCCAGCAGTTCCTCCTCACAGGGGAGAAACATTCAGTACTTC	CASSSSSQGRNIQYF
-	TRBV7-9	-	TRBJ2-7	TGTGCCAGCAGCTTACCTCGCTCCTACGAGCAGTACTTC	CASSLPRSYEQYF
-	TRBV4-2	-	TRBJ1-6	TGTGCCAGCAGCCAAGATTTTAGGGAGACATATTCACCCCTCCACTTT	CASSQDFRETYSPLHF
many	TRBV19	TRBD1	TRBJ1-5	TGTGCCAGTTGTCTGGGACAGGCTATTTCATCGCCCCAGCATTTT	CASCLGQAISSPQHF
-	TRBV27	-	TRBJ2-7	TGTGCCAGCAGTTTATTGTCTAGATACGAGCAGTACTTC	CASSLLSRYEQYF
-	TRBV6-1	TRBD1	TRBJ1-2	TGTGCCAGCAGTGAATCAGGGGGTAACTATGGCTACACCTTC	CASSESGGNYGYTF
-	TRBV5-6	-	TRBJ2-7	TGTGCCAGCAGCTCAGCCTACGAGCAGTACTTC	CASSSAYEQYF
once	TRBV13	TRBD1	TRBJ2-1	TGTGCCAGCAGCTTAGGGGGACAGGGGGCGATTTCACCCATCTTC	CASSLGGQGAISPIF
few	TRBV5-4	-	TRBJ1-1	TGTGCCAGCAGCTTGGATGTACAGGGTAACACTGAAGCTTTCTTT	CASSLDVQGNTEAFF
-	TRBV6-4	-	TRBJ2-7	TGTGCCAGCAGTGACCCGGGTACGGGCGAGCAGTACTTC	CASSDPGTGEQYF
-	TRBV5-1	TRBD1	TRBJ1-6	TGCGCCAGCAGCTACGCAGATGGGACAGGGGATTCACCCCTCCACTTT	CASSYADGTGDSPLHF
-	TRBV7-9	TRBD1	TRBJ1-4	TGTGCCAGCATCCTAACCTTCTCTACAGGGGTATTATTGGAAAAACTGTTTTTT	CASILTFSTGVLLEKLFF
-	TRBV7-9	TRBD1	TRBJ1-4	TGTGCCAGCAGCTCGTGGGACAGGGGGAATGAAAAACTGTTTTTT	CASSSWDRGNEKLFF
-	TRBV5-6	-	TRBJ2-1	TGTGCCAGCAGCTGGAGCGGCTCCTACAATGAGCAGTTCTTC	CASSWSGSYNEQFF
-	TRBV19	-	TRBJ1-6	TGTGCCAGTAGTGCGTCCTCCCGCGCACCCCTCCACTTT	CASSASSRAPLHF
few	TRBV5-5	TRBD1	TRBJ1-1	TGTGCCAACCCGGGACAGCAAGAGAACACTGAAGCTTTCTTT	CANPGQQENTEAFF
-	TRBV28	-	TRBJ2-7	TGTGCCAGCAGTCCCGGACAGTCCTACGAGCAGTACTTC	CASSPGQSYEQYF
-	TRBV27	TRBD1	TRBJ1-2	TGTGCCAGCAGACATGGACAGGGCGGGGACTATGGCTACACCTTC	CASRHGQGGDYGYTF
-	TRBV5-1	-	TRBJ2-7	TGCGCCAGCAGCTTGGTAGCACTCCAGGGCGAGCAGTACTTC	CASSLVALQGEQYF
-	TRBV6-8	-	TRBJ1-5	TGTGCCAGCAGTACAAGGGACACCAACAATCAGCCCCAGCATTTT	CASSTRDTNNQPQHF
-	TRBV28	-	TRBJ2-7	TGTGCCAGCAGTAAACCCGGGGTCTACGAGCAGTACTTC	CASSKPGVYEQYF